This TCR beta chain was retrieved from a study of cytomegalovirus exposure and HLA in healthy donors. The PCR had 60 Vbeta and 13 Jbeta primers. Sequencing was performed with immunoSEQ multiplex PCR; in TCRdb, only in-frame clones are kept and a portion is missing. Altogether fewer than 250,000 clones are present, less than 80% being singletons, with the ten largest covering around 0.2%. CDR1 is MNHEY, CDR2 SVGAGI, per germline. Trimming took off 11 bases at V and 3 bases at J, with 19 bases between the two ends. The CDR3 extends over 14 amino acids. This receptor was taken from a girl under 10 years old in good health and CMV-seronegative. The chain recombines TRBV6-5 with TRBJ2-5; a weak D match, TRBD1 (6 bases). Sequencing was carried out using PBMCs. CDR3 in amino acids: CADLGARREETQYF. The CDR3 coding sequence is TGTGCCGACTTGGGGGCGCGACGAGAAGAGACCCAGTACTTC.